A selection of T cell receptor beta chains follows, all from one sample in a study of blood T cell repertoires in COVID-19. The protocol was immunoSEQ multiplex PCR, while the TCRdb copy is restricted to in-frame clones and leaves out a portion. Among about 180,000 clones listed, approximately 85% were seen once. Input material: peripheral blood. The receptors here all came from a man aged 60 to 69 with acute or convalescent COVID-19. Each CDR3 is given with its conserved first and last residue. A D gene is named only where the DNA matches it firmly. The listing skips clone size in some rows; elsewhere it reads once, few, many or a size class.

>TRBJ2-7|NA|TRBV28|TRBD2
TGTGCCAGCAGTCCATCCGGGACTAGCTCTTACGAGCAGTACTTC
CASSPSGTSSYEQYF
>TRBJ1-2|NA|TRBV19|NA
TGTGCCAGTAGTATAGATCCGCAGGGAAGCTATGGCTACACCTTC
CASSIDPQGSYGYTF
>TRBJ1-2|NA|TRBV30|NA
TGTGCCTGGAGTTTTTGGCAGCGGTATGGCTACACCTTC
CAWSFWQRYGYTF
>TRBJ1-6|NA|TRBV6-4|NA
TGTGCCAGCAGTGTAGGGGGAGAGAATTCACCCCTCCACTTT
CASSVGGENSPLHF
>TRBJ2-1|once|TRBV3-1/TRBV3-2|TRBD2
TGTGCCAGCAGCCTCCGGCCGGGGCGGGAGACGCGAATCAATGAGCAGTTCTTC
CASSLRPGRETRINEQFF
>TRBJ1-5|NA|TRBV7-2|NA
TGTGCCAGCAGCCAGGGAGGTTCAAATCAGCCCCAGCATTTT
CASSQGGSNQPQHF
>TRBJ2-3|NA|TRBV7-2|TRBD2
TGTGCCAGCAGCTTAGCCATCCTAGCGGGAGGGGCAGATACGCAGTATTTT
CASSLAILAGGADTQYF
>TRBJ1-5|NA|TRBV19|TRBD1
TGTGCCAGTAGCGGACAGGGCGCTTATAGCAATCAGCCCCAGCATTTT
CASSGQGAYSNQPQHF
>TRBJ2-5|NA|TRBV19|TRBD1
TGTGCCAGTAGAAGGACAGGGGATGCAGAGACCCAGTACTTC
CASRRTGDAETQYF
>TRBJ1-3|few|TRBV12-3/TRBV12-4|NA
TGTGCCAGCAGTGGGCTCGGAAACACCATATATTTT
CASSGLGNTIYF
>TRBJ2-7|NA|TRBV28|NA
TGTGCCAGCAGTTTATTGAGGGAGCAGTACTTC
CASSLLREQYF
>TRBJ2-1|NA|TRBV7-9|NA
TGTGCCAGCAGCTTAGCCGGGACCTACAATGAGCAGTTCTTC
CASSLAGTYNEQFF
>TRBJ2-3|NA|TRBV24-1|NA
TGTGCCACCAGTGATTGGGCCCCGGGACACCCTTTGGTAGATACGCAGTATTTT
CATSDWAPGHPLVDTQYF
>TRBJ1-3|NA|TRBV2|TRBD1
TGTGCCAGCAGGGGACAGGATTTTGGAAACACCATATATTTT
CASRGQDFGNTIYF
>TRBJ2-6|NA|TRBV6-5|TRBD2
TGTGCCAGCGGGGGGGCTGGGGCCAACGTCCTGACTTTC
CASGGAGANVLTF
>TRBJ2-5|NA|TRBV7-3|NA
TGTGCCAGCAGCTTATTCGCGGAGGAGCAAGAGACCCAGTACTTC
CASSLFAEEQETQYF
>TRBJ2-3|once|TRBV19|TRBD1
TGTGCCAGTAGTACCCGGACAGGGGCCCTAGATACGCAGTATTTT
CASSTRTGALDTQYF